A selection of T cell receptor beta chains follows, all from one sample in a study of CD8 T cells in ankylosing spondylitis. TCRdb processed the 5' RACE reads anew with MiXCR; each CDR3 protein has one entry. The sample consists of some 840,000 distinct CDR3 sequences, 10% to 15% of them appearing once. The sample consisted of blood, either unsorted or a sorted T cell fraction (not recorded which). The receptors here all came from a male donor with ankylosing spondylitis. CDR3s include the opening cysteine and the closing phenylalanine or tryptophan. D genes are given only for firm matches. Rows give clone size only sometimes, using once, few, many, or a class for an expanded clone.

TGCGCCAGCAGCTTGATCCAGGGGGCGAGAGACGAGCAGTACTTC,CASSLIQGARDEQYF,TRBJ2-7,-,TRBD1,TRBV5-1
TGTGCCAGCAGCTTCGGACAGGTCCCCACCGGGGAGCTGTTTTTT,CASSFGQVPTGELFF,TRBJ2-2,few,TRBD1,TRBV7-9
TGTGCCAGCAGCATAGACAGTTATAGCAATCAGCCCCAGCATTTT,CASSIDSYSNQPQHF,TRBJ1-5,few,-,TRBV4-2
TGCAGTGCTTCTCAGGGAGACACTGAAGCTTTCTTT,CSASQGDTEAFF,TRBJ1-1,many,-,TRBV20-1
TGTGCCAGCAGCTCCGATTGGGCGGATGAAAAACTGTTTTTT,CASSSDWADEKLFF,TRBJ1-4,-,-,TRBV7-2
TGTGCCAGCAGTTGGGGGCACGGCGGCTACACCTTC,CASSWGHGGYTF,TRBJ1-2,many,-,TRBV12-3/TRBV12-4
TGTGCCAGCAGTTCCAATAGCGGGGGGGCCTCAGGCACCGGGGAGCTGTTTTTT,CASSSNSGGASGTGELFF,TRBJ2-2,many,TRBD2,TRBV12-3/TRBV12-4
TGTGCCATCAGTGACGGGCTCAATGAGCAGTTCTTC,CAISDGLNEQFF,TRBJ2-1,-,-,TRBV10-3
TGTGCCAGCAGCTTAACTGGCGGGGGGGCGGACAATGAGCAGTTCTTC,CASSLTGGGADNEQFF,TRBJ2-1,few,TRBD2,TRBV7-3
TGTGCCAGCAGCTCCCCTAGCGGCCCATTTTGGGAGCAGTACTTC,CASSSPSGPFWEQYF,TRBJ2-7,few,TRBD2,TRBV7-2
TGTGCCAGCAGCTACGGAAGGGAAAATGAGCAGTTCTTC,CASSYGRENEQFF,TRBJ2-1,few,-,TRBV7-2
TGTGCCAGCAGGCCCGGGGCCTCAAGTGAGCAGTTCTTC,CASRPGASSEQFF,TRBJ2-1,few,-,TRBV6-1
TGTGCCAGCAGTCCTCGCGGGATAAACACTGAAGCTTTCTTT,CASSPRGINTEAFF,TRBJ1-1,few,-,TRBV5-6
TGCAGCGTGGGGACTTTCCTTCGACACGAGCAGTACTTC,CSVGTFLRHEQYF,TRBJ2-7,many,-,TRBV29-1
TGCAGTGCTAGAGGCTCCGGGACAGGGACCTACGAGCAGTACTTC,CSARGSGTGTYEQYF,TRBJ2-7,many,TRBD1,TRBV20-1
TGCAGTGCGGGACAGGGGTTGGGGGAGACCCAGTACTTC,CSAGQGLGETQYF,TRBJ2-5,-,TRBD1,TRBV20-1
TGTGCCAGCAGTTTAAGACAAGGTCAGAATCAGCCCCAGCATTTT,CASSLRQGQNQPQHF,TRBJ1-5,many,-,TRBV27
TGCGCCAGCAGCTTGGATGTAGCCGGGGAGCTGTTTTTT,CASSLDVAGELFF,TRBJ2-2,-,-,TRBV5-1
TGTGCCATCAGTGATGGGACAGGGGCCTATGGCTACACCTTC,CAISDGTGAYGYTF,TRBJ1-2,many,TRBD1,TRBV10-3
TGTGCCAGCAGTTTCCATATCGCCTACGAAGCTTTCTTT,CASSFHIAYEAFF,TRBJ1-1,few,-,TRBV12-3/TRBV12-4
TGTGCCACCCGACAGGGCGAAAAACTGTTTTTT,CATRQGEKLFF,TRBJ1-4,-,TRBD1,TRBV7-2
TGTGCCATCACCCGGGATAACACCGGGGAGCTGTTTTTT,CAITRDNTGELFF,TRBJ2-2,many,-,TRBV10-3
TGCGCCAGCAGCCAAACCTGGACAGGGGAGACCCAGTACTTC,CASSQTWTGETQYF,TRBJ2-5,many,TRBD1,TRBV4-1
TGTGCCAGCAGCCCAAACTCTACAGATACGCAGTATTTT,CASSPNSTDTQYF,TRBJ2-3,few,-,TRBV11-3
TGTGCCAGCAGGGGATCCGGCCCCCTCCACTTT,CASRGSGPLHF,TRBJ1-6,-,-,TRBV9
TGCAGTGCTAGAGATCCATGGACAGATAATGAAAAACTGTTTTTT,CSARDPWTDNEKLFF,TRBJ1-4,-,-,TRBV20-1
TGTGCCAGCAGCTTAAGTCAGGGAGCCACAGATACGCAGTATTTT,CASSLSQGATDTQYF,TRBJ2-3,-,-,TRBV11-3
TGTGCCAGCAGAAAGGGACACGGGGAGACCCAGTACTTC,CASRKGHGETQYF,TRBJ2-5,few,-,TRBV7-2
TGCGCCAGCAGCCGGGGACAGGGATTCTACGAGCAGTACTTC,CASSRGQGFYEQYF,TRBJ2-7,-,TRBD1,TRBV5-1
TGTGCCAGCAGTGATGTGGGGGGCAATGAGCAGTTCTTC,CASSDVGGNEQFF,TRBJ2-1,-,-,TRBV2
TGTGCCTGGACGAGGAATCAAGGAGACATTCAGTACTTC,CAWTRNQGDIQYF,TRBJ2-4,few,-,TRBV30
TGTGCCAGCAGCTTCCTGCCGATGAACACTGAAGCTTTCTTT,CASSFLPMNTEAFF,TRBJ1-1,many,-,TRBV7-2
TGCGCCAGCAGCCAAGAAGGCAGTTTTGCTACGCAGTATTTT,CASSQEGSFATQYF,TRBJ2-3,-,-,TRBV4-3